This T cell receptor (beta chain) was identified in a study of T cells expressing NK-cell markers. About the research overall: Sorted CD3+CD56+NKG2C+, CD3+CD56+NKG2C- and CD3+CD56-NKG2C+ T cells supplied TCR beta repertoires. The eight sequenced donors comprised seven who were HCMV-seropositive and one who was seronegative.

The CDR3 spans 13 residues. It was by 5'RACE template switching with UMIs that TCR beta cDNA was made. With the 5' RACE reads reprocessed, TCRdb shows one record per CDR3 protein and no DNA. This listing includes around 280,000 distinct CDR3 sequences. Sample: blood T cells: a sorted CD56 or NKG2C T cell subset, CD4+ or CD8+ T cells, or bulk PBMC T cells (not recorded which). The sequence was obtained from a man younger than 35 in good health. The rearrangement uses TRBV12-3 or TRBV12-4 and TRBJ2-5. CDR3 in amino acids: CASSLAEGETQYF.